These T cell receptor beta chains were read from a single sample in a study of graft-versus-host responses after intestinal transplantation. Sequenced by immunoSEQ multiplex PCR; TCRdb stores in-frame clones only, minus some. This sample has 84,000 or so clones; 92% occur once, and the top ten carry about 0.3%. Their recognized antigens are unknown. Sequences were derived from unstimulated CD4+ T cells sorted from spleen or lymph node cells, sampled before intestinal transplant. All receptors come from a human donor who received an intestinal transplant. CDR3s leave out the opening cysteine and the closing phenylalanine or tryptophan. The order of the fields is V gene, J gene, CDR3 protein.

>TRBV19|TRBJ2-4
ASRASGTYYY
>TRBV6-5|TRBJ1-1
ASSYTENTEAF
>TRBV9|TRBJ2-3
ASSTTLAGGDTQY
>TRBV5-1|TRBJ2-1
ASNLLGGLAAYNEQF
>TRBV6-5|TRBJ1-3
ASSSDKNTIY
>TRBV6-5|TRBJ2-5
ASSYNGLAQETQY
>TRBV6-5|TRBJ2-4
ASSTGTSGNRIQY
>TRBV28|TRBJ2-5
ASSPGGLRETQY
>TRBV5-1|TRBJ2-2
ASKRETNTGELF
>TRBV27|TRBJ2-7
ASRYHGPGTDYEQY
>TRBV5-3|TRBJ1-2
ARSIQGPKKRYYGYT
>TRBV2|TRBJ2-5
ASSEMETQY
>TRBV6-1|TRBJ2-3
ASRTGLAGDTQY
>TRBV19|TRBJ2-3
ASSSGRGQGDTQY
>TRBV27|TRBJ2-1
ASSQRVVPLYNEQF
>TRBV27|TRBJ2-1
ASSLPRTSGRVGSYNEQF
>TRBV5-6|TRBJ1-2
ASSLFLTGANYGYT
>TRBV5-1|TRBJ2-1
ASSLGGEGLQPYNEQF
>TRBV30|TRBJ1-1
AWSIRGSGQEAF
>TRBV7-6|TRBJ2-1
ASSLDPSTRSYNEQF
>TRBV27|TRBJ2-7
ASSPTADPLVRASEQY
>TRBV6-6|TRBJ1-2
ASSYGGTGIYGYT
>TRBV10-1|TRBJ1-2
ASRPDRGRRSGQNGYT
>TRBV30|TRBJ2-3
AWSLAPRTTDTQY
>TRBV4-1|TRBJ1-1
ASSQVKVINTEAF
>TRBV5-1|TRBJ2-7
ASSKDPGTGVTYEQY
>TRBV19|TRBJ1-5
ASSANRGSSNQPQH
>TRBV6-1|TRBJ2-7
ASSAGYEQY
>TRBV5-1|TRBJ1-1
ASSLSGMNTEAF
>TRBV19|TRBJ1-5
ASSADRRINQPQH
>TRBV7-2|TRBJ2-2
ASSQRLTTNTGELF
>TRBV19|TRBJ1-5
ASRTIQPSNQPQH
>TRBV10-2|TRBJ2-7
ASMSGTLSYEQY
>TRBV18|TRBJ1-5
ASSLWGQPNQPQH
>TRBV4-3|TRBJ1-4
ASSQDFRGRFEKLF
>TRBV30|TRBJ2-5
AWRGGRGQTQY
>TRBV28|TRBJ1-1
ASSSILKGAF
>TRBV5-1|TRBJ2-7
ASGQGYEQY
>TRBV21-1|TRBJ2-5
ASSPSGGENQETQY
>TRBV29-1|TRBJ2-7
SVLRQGSYEQY
>TRBV6-1|TRBJ2-3
ASSELISTDTQY
>TRBV19|TRBJ2-5
ASSLFGTVLYQETQY
>TRBV10-1|TRBJ2-5
ASSPSGETQY
>TRBV19|TRBJ2-5
ASQASTSGRSGETQY
>TRBV27|TRBJ2-2
ASSFPGLAGDGTGELF
>TRBV19|TRBJ1-1
ASSPTVMNTEAF
>TRBV4-2|TRBJ2-3
ASSQAGGLAPYTQY
>TRBV4-1|TRBJ2-5
ASSQETYLRGQETQY
>TRBV5-1|TRBJ2-7
ASSLAGAEASYEQY
>TRBV11-2|TRBJ2-3
ASSLVGPSTDTQY
>TRBV11-3|TRBJ2-2
ASSFGTGELF
>TRBV10-2|TRBJ2-3
ASSESVLLDTQY
>TRBV7-4|TRBJ2-7
ASSLRQTGTYEQY
>TRBV5-1|TRBJ2-2
ASRATGLNTGELF
>TRBV27|TRBJ1-2
ASTPGMGYGYT
>TRBV27|TRBJ1-2
ASGQNYGYT
>TRBV19|TRBJ1-5
ASTPTGGTFNQPQH
>TRBV27|TRBJ2-3
ASRADRRTDTQY